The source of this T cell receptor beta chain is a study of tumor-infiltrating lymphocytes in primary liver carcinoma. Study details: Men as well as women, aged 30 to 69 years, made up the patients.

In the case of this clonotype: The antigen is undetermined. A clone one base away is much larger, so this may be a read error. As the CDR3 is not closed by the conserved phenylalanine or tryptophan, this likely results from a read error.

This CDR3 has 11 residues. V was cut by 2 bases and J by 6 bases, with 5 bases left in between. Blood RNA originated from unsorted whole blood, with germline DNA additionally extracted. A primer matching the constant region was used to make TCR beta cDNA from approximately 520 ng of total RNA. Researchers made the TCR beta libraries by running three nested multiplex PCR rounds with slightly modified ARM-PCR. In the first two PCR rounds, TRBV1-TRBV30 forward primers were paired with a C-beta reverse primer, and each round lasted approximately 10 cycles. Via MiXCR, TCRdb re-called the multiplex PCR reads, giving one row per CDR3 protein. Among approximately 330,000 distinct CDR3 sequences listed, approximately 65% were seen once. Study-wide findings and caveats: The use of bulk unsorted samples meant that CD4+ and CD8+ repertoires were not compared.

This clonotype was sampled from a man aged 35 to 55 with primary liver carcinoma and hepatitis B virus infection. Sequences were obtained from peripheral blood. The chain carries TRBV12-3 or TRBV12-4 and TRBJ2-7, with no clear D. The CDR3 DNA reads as TGTGCCAGCAGTTTAATATCCGAGCAGTACTAC. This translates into CASSLISEQYY.